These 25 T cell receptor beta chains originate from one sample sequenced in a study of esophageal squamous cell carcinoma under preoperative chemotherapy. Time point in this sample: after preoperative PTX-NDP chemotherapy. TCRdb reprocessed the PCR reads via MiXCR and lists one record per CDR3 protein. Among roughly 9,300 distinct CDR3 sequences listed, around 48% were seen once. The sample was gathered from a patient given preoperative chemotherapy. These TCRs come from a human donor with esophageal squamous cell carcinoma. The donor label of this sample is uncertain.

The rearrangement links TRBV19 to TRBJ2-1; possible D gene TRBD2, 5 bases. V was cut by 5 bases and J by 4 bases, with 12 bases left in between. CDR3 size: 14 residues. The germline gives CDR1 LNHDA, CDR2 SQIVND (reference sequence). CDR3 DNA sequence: TGTGCCAGTAGTGCGGATACTAGTTACAATGAGCAGTTCTTC. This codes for CASSADTSYNEQFF.

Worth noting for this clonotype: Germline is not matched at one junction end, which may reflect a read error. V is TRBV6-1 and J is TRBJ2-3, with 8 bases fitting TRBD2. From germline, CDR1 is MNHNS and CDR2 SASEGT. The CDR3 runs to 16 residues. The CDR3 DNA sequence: TGTGCCAGCGCGGGACTAGGGGGACGGGTCCCAGATACGCAGTATTTC. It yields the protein CASAGLGGRVPDTQYF.

The CDR3 is CASSLGLAGGEGKTQYF. CDR3 coding DNA: TGTGCCAGCAGTTTGGGGCTAGCGGGAGGGGAGGGGAAGACCCAGTACTTC. The chain carries TRBV27 and TRBJ2-1, with 12 bases identical to TRBD2. With the DNA end fitting TRBJ2-5 better, the J assignment may be wrong. Germline V lookup: CDR1 MNHEY, CDR2 SMNVEV (reference sequence). The CDR3 has 17 amino acids.

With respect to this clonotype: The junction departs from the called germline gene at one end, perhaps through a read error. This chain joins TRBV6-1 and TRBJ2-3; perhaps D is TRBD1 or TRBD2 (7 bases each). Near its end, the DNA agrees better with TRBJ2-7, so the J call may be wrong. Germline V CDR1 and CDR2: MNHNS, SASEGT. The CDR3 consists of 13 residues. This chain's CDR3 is CARGETSKDTQYF. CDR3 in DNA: TGCGCCAGGGGGGAGACTAGCAAAGACACGCAGTACTTC.

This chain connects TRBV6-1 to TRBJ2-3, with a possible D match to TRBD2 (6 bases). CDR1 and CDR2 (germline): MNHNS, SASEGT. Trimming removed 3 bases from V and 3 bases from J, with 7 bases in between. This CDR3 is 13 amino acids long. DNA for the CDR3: TGTGCCAGCAGTGACGGGACTACAGATACGCAGTATTTT. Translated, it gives CASSDGTTDTQYF.

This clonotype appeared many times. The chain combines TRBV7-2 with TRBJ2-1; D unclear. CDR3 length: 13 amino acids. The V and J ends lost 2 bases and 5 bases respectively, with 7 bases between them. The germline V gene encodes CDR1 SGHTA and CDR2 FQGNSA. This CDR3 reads CASSLPQNNEQFF. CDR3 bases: TGTGCCAGCAGCTTACCACAGAACAATGAGCAGTTCTTC.

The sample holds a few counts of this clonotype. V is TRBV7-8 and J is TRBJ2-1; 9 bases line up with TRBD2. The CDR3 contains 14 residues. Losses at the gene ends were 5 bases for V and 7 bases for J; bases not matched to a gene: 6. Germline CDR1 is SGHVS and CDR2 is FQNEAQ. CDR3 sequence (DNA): TGTGCCAGCAGCCGGGGGACTAGCATAAATGAGCAGTTCTTC. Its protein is CASSRGTSINEQFF.

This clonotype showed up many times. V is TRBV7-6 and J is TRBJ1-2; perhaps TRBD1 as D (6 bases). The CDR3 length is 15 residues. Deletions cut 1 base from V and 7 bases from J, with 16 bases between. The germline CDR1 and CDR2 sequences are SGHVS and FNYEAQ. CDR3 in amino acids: CASSLESRGATGYTF. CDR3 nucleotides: TGTGCCAGCAGCTTAGAGTCGCGGGGGGCGACTGGCTACACCTTC.

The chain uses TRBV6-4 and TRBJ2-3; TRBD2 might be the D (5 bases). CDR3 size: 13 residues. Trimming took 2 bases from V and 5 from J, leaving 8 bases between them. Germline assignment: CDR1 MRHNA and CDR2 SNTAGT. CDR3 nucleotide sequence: TGTGCCAGCAGTGACGGGGAGAAAGATACGCAGTATTTT. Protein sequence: CASSDGEKDTQYF.

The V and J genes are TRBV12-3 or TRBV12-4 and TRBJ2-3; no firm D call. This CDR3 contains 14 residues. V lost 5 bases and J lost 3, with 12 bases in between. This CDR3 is CASSPRTRTDTQYF. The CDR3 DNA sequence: TGTGCCAGCAGTCCGAGGACGAGAACAGATACGCAGTATTTT.

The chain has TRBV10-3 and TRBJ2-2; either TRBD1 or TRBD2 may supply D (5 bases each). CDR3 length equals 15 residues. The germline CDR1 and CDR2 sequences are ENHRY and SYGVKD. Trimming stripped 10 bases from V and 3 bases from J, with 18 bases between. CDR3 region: CANPTTRGDTGELFF. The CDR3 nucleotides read TGTGCCAACCCCACGACCCGGGGCGACACCGGGGAGCTGTTTTTT.

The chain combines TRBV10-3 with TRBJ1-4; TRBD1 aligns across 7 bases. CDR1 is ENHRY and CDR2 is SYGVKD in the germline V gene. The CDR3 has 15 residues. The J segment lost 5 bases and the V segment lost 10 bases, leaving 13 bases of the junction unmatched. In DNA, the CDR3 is TGTGCCAGCAGGGGGTCGACCGGACTCAATGAAAAACTGTTTTTT. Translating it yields CASRGSTGLNEKLFF.

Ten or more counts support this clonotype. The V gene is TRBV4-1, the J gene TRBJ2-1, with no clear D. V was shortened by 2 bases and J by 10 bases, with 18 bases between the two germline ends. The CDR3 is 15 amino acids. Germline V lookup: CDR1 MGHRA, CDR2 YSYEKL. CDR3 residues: CASSQPSAGLVEQFF. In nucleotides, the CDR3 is TGCGCCAGCAGCCAACCCTCCGCAGGCCTTGTAGAGCAGTTCTTC.

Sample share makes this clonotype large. The DNA of the CDR3 is TGTGCCAGCAGCTGGTTGGGGTACCAAGAGACCCAGTACTTC. Translation gives CASSWLGYQETQYF. V gene TRBV11-1 combines with J gene TRBJ2-5; D is unclear. The germline V and J ends were trimmed by 4 bases and 0 bases, with 9 bases remaining between them. Germline V CDR1 and CDR2: SGHAT, FQDESV (reference sequence). The CDR3 runs to 14 residues. Based on the CDR3 plus reference TRBV11-1 and TRBJ2-5, the full variable domain is EAEVAQSPRYKITEKSQAVAFWCDPISGHATLYWYRQILGQGPELLVQFQDESVVDDSQLPKDRFSAERLKGVDSTLKIQPAELGDSAMYLCASSWLGYQETQYFGPGTRLLVL.

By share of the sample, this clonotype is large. CDR3 in DNA: TGTGCCGCAGGAGACTACGGCTCCTACGAGCAGTACTTC. Its protein product is CAAGDYGSYEQYF. V gene TRBV6-1 combines with J gene TRBJ2-5, with D tentatively TRBD2 (5 bases). The end of the DNA fits TRBJ2-7 better, so the J call may be wrong. Germline V gives CDR1 MNHNS, CDR2 SASEGT. The CDR3 is 13 amino acids.

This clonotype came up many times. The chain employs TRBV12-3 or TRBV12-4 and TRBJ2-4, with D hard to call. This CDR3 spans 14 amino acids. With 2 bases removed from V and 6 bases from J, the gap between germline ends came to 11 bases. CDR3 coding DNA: TGTGCCAGCAGTTTACTCGAGGACGGAAACATTCAGTACTTC. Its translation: CASSLLEDGNIQYF.

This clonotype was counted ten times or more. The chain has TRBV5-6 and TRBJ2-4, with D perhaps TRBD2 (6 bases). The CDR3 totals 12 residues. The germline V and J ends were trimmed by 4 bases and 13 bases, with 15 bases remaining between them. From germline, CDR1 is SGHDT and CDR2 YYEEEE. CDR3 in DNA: TGTGCCAGCAGCCGGGACTTCAATGAGCAGTACTTC. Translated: CASSRDFNEQYF.

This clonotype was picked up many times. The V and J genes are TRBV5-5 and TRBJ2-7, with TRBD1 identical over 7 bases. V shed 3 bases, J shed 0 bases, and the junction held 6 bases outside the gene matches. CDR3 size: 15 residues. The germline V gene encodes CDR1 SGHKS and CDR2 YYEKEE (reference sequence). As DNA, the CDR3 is TGTGCCAGCAGCTGGGGGACAGTGGCCTCCTACGAGCAGTACTTC. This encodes CASSWGTVASYEQYF.

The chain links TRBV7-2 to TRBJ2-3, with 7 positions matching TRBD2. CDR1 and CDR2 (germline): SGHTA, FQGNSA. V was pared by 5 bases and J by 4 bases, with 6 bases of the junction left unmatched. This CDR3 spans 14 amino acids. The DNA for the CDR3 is TGTGCCAGCAGCCTTGGACTAGGGGCAGATACGCAGTATTTT. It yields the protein CASSLGLGADTQYF.

CDR3 residues: CASSESSRGLYNEQFF. The CDR3, as DNA: TGTGCCAGCAGTGAATCGTCGAGAGGCCTATACAATGAGCAGTTCTTC. The chain is built from TRBV6-1 and TRBJ2-5; D not resolved. The DNA end is more similar to TRBJ2-1, so the J call may be wrong. The CDR3 sequence is 16 residues long. Germline V CDR1 and CDR2: MNHNS, SASEGT.

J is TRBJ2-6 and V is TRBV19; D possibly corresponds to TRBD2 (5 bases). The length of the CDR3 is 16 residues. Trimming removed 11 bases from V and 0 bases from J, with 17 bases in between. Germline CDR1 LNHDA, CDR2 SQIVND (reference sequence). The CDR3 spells CAATQGGASGANVLTF. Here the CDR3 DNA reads TGTGCCGCCACCCAAGGAGGAGCCTCTGGGGCCAACGTCCTGACTTTC.

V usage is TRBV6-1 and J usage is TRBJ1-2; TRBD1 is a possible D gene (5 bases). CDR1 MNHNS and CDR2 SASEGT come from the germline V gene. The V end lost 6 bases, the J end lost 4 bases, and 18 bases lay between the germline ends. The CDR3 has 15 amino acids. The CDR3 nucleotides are TGTGCCAGCAGCCAATTTCGTCCGCAGGGCTATGGCTACACCTTC. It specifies CASSQFRPQGYGYTF.

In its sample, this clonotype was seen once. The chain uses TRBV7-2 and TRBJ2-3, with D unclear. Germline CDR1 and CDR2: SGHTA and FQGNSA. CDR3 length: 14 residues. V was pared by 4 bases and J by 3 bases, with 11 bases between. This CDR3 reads CASSSPSSTDTQYF. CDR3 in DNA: TGTGCCAGCAGCTCCCCCTCATCTACAGATACGCAGTATTTT.

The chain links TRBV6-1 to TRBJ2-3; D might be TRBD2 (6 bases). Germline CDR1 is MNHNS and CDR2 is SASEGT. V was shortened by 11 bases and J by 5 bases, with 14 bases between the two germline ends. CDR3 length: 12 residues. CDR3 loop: CAGTEGQDTQYF. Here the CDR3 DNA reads TGTGCCGGCACGGAGGGGCAAGATACGCAGTATTTT.

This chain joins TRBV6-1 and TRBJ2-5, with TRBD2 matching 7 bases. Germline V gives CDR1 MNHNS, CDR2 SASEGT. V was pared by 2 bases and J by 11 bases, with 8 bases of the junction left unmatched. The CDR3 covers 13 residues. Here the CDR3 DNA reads TGTGCCAGCAGTGAAATACTAGCGAATGAGCAGTACTTC. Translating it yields CASSEILANEQYF.